This paragraph reports one T cell receptor (beta chain). The antigen remains undetermined. These data originate in a study of CXCR3-negative and CXCR3-positive naive CD8 T cells. Study results and limitations: Similar TRBV-TRBJ usage characterized naive CXCR3-negative and CXCR3-positive cells; memory cells differed. Relative to CXCR3-negative naive cells, CXCR3-positive naive cells had more hydrophobic TRB CDR3s. Similarly elevated diversity marked both naive subsets, with memory CD8+ cells showing far lower diversity.

This CDR3 spans 14 amino acids. CDR1 is MNHNS and CDR2 is SASEGT in the germline V gene. The libraries of TRB cDNA were prepared using 5' RACE with UMI labels. One entry per CDR3 protein, without DNA, is what TCRdb gives after re-calling the 5' RACE reads. The sample features over 100,000 distinct CDR3 sequences, with around 0.37% in its top ten. CD45RO-CCR7+CD27+CD95- characterized naive CD8+ T cells. The sample was naive CXCR3+ CD8+ T cells from blood. Subset: CD45RO-CCR7+CD27+CD95- naive CD8+ T cells expressing CXCR3 (TNR3+). The source is a human donor in good health. Some clones in this sample may be carry-over from other donors' samples. The chain couples TRBV6-1 to TRBJ2-7. CDR3 region: CASSVEGGSYEQYF.